The source of this T cell receptor beta chain is a study of blood T cells in healthy people across ages. Findings and limits, study-wide: A roughly linear fall in TCR beta diversity per million T cells was seen with increasing age.

This clonotype was recorded a few times. Its target is unknown. Then a second PCR, running roughly 7 to 11 cycles, was carried out with a sample-barcoded 5' primer and a J-beta primer mix. Using its own MiXCR run on the 5' RACE reads, TCRdb lists one record per CDR3 protein. Of more than 650,000 distinct CDR3 sequences in the sample, approximately 21% were seen once. This TCR came from a man between 70 and 80 years old in good health. Sequenced sample: blood.

CDR3 sequence reads: CATSDFGSGRGGNEQFF. CDR3 bases: TGTGCCACCAGTGATTTCGGGAGCGGGAGGGGTGGAAATGAGCAGTTCTTC. The V gene is TRBV24-1, the J gene TRBJ2-5; TRBD2 matches 10 bases. The J call may not be correct, given that the DNA end is closer to TRBJ2-1. The CDR3 runs 17 residues. Per the germline V gene, CDR1 is KGHDR and CDR2 is SFDVKD.